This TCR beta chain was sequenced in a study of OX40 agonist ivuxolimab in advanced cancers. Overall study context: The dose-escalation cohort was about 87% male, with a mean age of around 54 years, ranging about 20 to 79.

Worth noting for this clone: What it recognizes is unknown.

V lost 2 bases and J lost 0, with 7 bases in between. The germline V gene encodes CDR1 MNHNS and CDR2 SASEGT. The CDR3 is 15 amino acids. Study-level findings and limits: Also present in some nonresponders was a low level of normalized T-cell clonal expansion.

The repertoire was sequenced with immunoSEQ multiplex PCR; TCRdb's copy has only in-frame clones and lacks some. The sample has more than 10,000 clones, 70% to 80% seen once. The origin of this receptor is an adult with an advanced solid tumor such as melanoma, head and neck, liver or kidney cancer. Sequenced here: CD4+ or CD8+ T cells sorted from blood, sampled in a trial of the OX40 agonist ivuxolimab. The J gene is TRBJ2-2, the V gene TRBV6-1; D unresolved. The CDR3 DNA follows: TGTGCCAGCAGTGAACGGGCGGCGAACACCGGGGAGCTGTTTTTT. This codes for CASSERAANTGELFF.